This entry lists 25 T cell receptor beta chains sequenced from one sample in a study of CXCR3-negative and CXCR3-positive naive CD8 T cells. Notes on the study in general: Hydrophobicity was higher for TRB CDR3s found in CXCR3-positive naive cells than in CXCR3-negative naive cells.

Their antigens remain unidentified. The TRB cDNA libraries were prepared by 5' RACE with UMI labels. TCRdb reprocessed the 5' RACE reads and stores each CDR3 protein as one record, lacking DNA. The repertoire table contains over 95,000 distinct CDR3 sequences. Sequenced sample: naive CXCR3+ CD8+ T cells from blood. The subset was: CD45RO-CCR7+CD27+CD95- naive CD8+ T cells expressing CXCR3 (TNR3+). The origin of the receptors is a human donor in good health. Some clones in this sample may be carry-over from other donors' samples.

The CDR3 reads CSVETGGPYEQYF. V usage is TRBV29-1 and J usage is TRBJ2-7. Germline V lookup: CDR1 SQVTM, CDR2 ANQGSEA. The CDR3 spans 13 residues.

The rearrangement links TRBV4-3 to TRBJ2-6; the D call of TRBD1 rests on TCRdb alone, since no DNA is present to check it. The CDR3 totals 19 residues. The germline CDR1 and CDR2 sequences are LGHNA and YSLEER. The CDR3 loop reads CASSQADREGIAGANVLTF.

The chain's CDR3 is CASSIAGTALEAFF. This chain uses TRBV19 with TRBJ1-1. CDR3 size: 14 residues. CDR1 is LNHDA, CDR2 SQIVND, per germline (reference sequence).

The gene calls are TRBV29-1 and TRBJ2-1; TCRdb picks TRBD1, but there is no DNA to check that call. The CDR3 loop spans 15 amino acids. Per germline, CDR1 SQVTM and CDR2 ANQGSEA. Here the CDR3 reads CSVLLGGPPHNEQFF.

The chain's CDR3 is CASSLEGALLYGYTF. The chain joins TRBV5-1 to TRBJ1-2. Germline CDR1 SGHRS, CDR2 YFSETQ. The CDR3 covers 15 residues. Together with reference TRBV5-1 and TRBJ1-2, the CDR3 gives the full variable domain: KAGVTQTPRYLIKTRGQQVTLSCSPISGHRSVSWYQQTPGQGLQFLFEYFSETQRNKGNFPGRFSGRQFSNSRSEMNVSTLELGDSALYLCASSLEGALLYGYTFGSGTRLTVV.

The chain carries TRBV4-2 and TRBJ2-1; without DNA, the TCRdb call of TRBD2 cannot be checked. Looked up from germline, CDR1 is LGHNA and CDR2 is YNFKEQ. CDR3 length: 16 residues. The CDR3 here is CASSQRRVGSYNEQFF.

CDR3: CASSEFVGTEQYF. J is TRBJ2-7 and V is TRBV2. The CDR3 length is 13 residues. The germline CDR1 and CDR2 sequences are SNHLY and FYNNEI.

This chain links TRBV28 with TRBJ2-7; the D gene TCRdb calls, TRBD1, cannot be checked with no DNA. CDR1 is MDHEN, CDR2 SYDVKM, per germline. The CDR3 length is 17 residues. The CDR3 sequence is CASSPKPRTGGSYEQYF.

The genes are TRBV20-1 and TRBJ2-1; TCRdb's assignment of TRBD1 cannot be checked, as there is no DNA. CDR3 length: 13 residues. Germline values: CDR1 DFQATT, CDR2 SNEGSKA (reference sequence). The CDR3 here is CSARRTNYNEQFF.

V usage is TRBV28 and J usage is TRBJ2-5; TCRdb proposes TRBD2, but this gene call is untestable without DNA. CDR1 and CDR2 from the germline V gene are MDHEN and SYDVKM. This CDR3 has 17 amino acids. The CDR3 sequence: CASSFQRTSGYQETQYF.

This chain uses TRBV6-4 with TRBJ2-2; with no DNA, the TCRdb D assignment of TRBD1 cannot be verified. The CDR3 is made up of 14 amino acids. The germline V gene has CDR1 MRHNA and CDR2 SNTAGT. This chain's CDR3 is CASSDSTGAGELFF.

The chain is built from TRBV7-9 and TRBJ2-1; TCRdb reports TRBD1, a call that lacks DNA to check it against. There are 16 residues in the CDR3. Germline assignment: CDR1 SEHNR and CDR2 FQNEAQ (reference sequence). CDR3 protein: CSSSLVGTEFYNEQFF.

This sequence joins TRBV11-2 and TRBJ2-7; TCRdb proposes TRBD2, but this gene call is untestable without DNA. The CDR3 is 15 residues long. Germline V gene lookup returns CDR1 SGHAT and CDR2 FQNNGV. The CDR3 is CASRNSGVLEYEQYF.

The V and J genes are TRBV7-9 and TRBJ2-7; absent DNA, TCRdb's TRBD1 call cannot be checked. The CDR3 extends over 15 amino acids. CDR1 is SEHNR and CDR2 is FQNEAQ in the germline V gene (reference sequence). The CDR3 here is CASSSPLATYYEQYF.

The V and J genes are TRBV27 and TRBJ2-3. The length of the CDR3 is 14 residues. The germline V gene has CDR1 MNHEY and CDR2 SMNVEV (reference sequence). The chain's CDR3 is CASSLRGSSDTQYF.

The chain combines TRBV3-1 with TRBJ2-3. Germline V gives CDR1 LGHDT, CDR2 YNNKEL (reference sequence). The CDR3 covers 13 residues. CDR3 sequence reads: CASSQELADTQYF.

CDR3 in amino acids: CASSAYRGPPDTQYF. The chain employs TRBV9 and TRBJ2-3; TCRdb's assignment of TRBD1 cannot be checked, as there is no DNA. Germline V gene lookup returns CDR1 SGDLS and CDR2 YYNGEE. The CDR3 totals 15 residues.

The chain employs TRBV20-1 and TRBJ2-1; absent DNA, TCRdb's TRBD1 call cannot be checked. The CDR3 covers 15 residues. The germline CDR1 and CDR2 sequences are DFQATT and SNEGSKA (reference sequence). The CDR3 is CSARDLGETYNEQFF.

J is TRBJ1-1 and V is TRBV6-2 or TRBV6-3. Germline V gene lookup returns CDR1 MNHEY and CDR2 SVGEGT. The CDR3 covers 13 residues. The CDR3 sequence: CASRLETNTEAFF.

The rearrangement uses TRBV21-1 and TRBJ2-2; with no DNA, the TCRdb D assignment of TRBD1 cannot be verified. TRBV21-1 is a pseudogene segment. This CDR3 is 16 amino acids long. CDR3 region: CASSEEGVVNTGELFF.

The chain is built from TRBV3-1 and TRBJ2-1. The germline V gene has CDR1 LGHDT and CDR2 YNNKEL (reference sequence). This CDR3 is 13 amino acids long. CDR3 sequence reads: CASSQDIENEQFF.

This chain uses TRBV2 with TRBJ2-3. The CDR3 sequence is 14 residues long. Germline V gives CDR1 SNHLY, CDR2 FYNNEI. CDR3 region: CASPIPEGTDTQYF.

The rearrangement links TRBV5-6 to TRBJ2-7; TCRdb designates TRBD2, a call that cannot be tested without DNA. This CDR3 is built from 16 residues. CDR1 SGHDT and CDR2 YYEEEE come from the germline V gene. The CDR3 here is CASSPPSAGGAYEQYF.

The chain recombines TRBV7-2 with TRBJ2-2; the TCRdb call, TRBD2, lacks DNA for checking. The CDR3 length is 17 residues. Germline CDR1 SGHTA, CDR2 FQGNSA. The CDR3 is CASSLEAGGPITGELFF.

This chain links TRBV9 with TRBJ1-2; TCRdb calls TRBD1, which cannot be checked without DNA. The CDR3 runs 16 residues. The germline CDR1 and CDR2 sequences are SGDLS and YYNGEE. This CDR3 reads CASSVDRGPPNYGYTF.